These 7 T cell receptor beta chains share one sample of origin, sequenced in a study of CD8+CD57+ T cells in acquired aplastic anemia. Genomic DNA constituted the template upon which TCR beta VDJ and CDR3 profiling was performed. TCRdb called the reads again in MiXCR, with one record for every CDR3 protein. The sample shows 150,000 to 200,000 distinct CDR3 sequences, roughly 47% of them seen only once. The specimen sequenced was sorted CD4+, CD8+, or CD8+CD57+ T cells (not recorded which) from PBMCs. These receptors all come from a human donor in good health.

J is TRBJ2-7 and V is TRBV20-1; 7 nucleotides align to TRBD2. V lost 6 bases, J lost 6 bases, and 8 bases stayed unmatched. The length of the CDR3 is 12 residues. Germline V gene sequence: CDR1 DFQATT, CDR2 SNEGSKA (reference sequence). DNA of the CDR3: TGCAGTGCGGCGAGACTAGCCCGCGAGCAGTACTTC. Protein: CSAARLAREQYF.

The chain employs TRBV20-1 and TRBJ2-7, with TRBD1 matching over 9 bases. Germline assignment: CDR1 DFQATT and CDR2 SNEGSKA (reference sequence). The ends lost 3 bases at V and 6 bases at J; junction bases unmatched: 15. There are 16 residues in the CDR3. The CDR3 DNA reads TGCAGTGCTAGGGACTCGGGACAGGGCGGACCAGTCGAGCAGTACTTC. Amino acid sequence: CSARDSGQGGPVEQYF.

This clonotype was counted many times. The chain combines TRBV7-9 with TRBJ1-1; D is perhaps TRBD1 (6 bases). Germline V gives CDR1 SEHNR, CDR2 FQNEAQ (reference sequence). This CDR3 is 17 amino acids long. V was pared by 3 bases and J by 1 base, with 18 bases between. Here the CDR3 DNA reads TGTGCCAGCAGCTTGGGCTTCATGCTACAGGGGAACACTGAAGCTTTCTTT. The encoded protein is CASSLGFMLQGNTEAFF.

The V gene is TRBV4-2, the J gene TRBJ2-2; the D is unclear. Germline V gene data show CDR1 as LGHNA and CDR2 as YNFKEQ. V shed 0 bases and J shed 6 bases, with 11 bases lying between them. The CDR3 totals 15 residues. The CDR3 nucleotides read TGTGCCAGCAGCCAAGAAGGATCGGTTGCCGGGGAGCTGTTTTTT. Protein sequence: CASSQEGSVAGELFF.

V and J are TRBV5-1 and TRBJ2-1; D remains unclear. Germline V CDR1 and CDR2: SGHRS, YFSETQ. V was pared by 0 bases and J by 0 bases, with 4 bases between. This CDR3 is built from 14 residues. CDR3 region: CASSLVYSYNEQFF. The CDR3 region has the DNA TGCGCCAGCAGCTTGGTATACTCCTACAATGAGCAGTTCTTC.

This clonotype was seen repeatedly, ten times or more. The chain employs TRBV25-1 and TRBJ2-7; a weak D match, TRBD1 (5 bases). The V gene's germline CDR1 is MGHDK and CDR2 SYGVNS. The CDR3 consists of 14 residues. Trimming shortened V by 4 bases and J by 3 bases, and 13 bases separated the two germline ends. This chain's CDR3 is CASSGAGNLYEQYF. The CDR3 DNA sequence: TGTGCCAGCAGTGGGGCAGGGAATCTCTACGAGCAGTACTTC.

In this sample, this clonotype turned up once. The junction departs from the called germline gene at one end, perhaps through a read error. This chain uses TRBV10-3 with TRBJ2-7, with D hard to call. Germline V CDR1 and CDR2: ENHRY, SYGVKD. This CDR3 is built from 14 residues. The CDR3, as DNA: TGTGCCATCAGCGAGTCGAGTCCCCTCGACGAGCGGTACTTC. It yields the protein CAISESSPLDERYF.